Listed here are 10 T cell receptor beta chains from one sample, sequenced in a study of blood T cell repertoires in COVID-19 (dated by TCRdb to between 2020 and 2021). The library was produced with the immunoSEQ multiplex PCR assay. TCRdb limited this immuneACCESS table to in-frame rearrangements with V and J called. A share of clones is missing; checked studies link under half to unresolved V genes, and the rest is unexplained. Counted in this sample were some 85,000 clones; 80% to 90% of them appeared once. The ten largest clones take up roughly 9% of the sample. Sequencing used peripheral blood. The receptors come from a man in his forties or fifties with acute or convalescent COVID-19.

V usage is TRBV5-1 and J usage is TRBJ2-7; 9 nucleotides match TRBD1. The CDR3 consists of 14 residues. Germline CDR1 is SGHRS and CDR2 is YFSETQ. Unmatched junction bases numbered 5, after V lost 4 bases and J lost 3 bases. The CDR3 nucleotides read TGCGCCAGCAGCCTGACAGGGGGGCGCTACGAGCAGTACTTC. It codes for CASSLTGGRYEQYF.

This clone was seen many times. The rearrangement joins TRBV5-4 to TRBJ2-7; 9 bases line up with TRBD1. There are 16 residues in the CDR3. Germline CDR1 SGHNT, CDR2 YYREEE (reference sequence). Trimming cost V 3 bases and J 1 base; bases outside gene matches: 8. In DNA, the CDR3 is TGTGCCAGCAGCTCCCCCGGGACAGGGTCTTCCTACGAGCAGTACTTC. Translated, it gives CASSSPGTGSSYEQYF.

The chain employs TRBV7-3 and TRBJ1-5, with D possibly matching TRBD1 (5 bases). Trimming pared 2 bases from V and 6 bases from J, leaving 23 bases between. CDR1 is SGHTA and CDR2 is FQGTGA in the germline V gene. This CDR3 has 18 residues. For the CDR3, the DNA is TGTGCCAGCAGCTTAGCGGGATTTTCGGGGGGACGAAGTCAGCCCCAGCATTTT. Residues: CASSLAGFSGGRSQPQHF.

The chain employs TRBV15 and TRBJ2-7; D is possibly TRBD2 (7 bases). Trimming removed 0 bases from V and 4 bases from J, with 10 bases in between. This CDR3 is built from 14 residues. Germline CDR1 LNHNV, CDR2 YYDKDF (reference sequence). The CDR3 loop is CATSREGGGYEQYF. The CDR3 nucleotides are TGTGCCACCAGCAGAGAGGGAGGGGGTTACGAGCAGTACTTC.

The CDR3 nucleotides are TGTGCCAGCAGCTTAGAACTTGGGAACACTGAAGCTTTCTTT. Its protein is CASSLELGNTEAFF. The chain links TRBV7-9 to TRBJ1-1; D gene ambiguous. The CDR3 has 14 amino acids. Trimming cost V 1 base and J 1 base, with 7 bases left between them. Germline assignment: CDR1 SEHNR and CDR2 FQNEAQ (reference sequence).

This clone was detected only once. This chain uses TRBV3-1 (or the pseudogene TRBV3-2) with TRBJ2-2; the match to TRBD2 covers 8 bases. CDR3 size: 14 residues. From germline, CDR1 is LGHDT and CDR2 YNNKEL (reference sequence). V lost 1 base to trimming and J lost 5 bases; unmatched junction nucleotides: 0. CDR3 in amino acids: CASSQGLATGELFF. CDR3 sequence (DNA): TGTGCCAGCAGCCAAGGACTAGCGACCGGGGAGCTGTTTTTT.

The chain recombines TRBV6-5 with TRBJ1-4, with TRBD1 matching 9 bases. CDR3 size: 14 residues. After removal of 7 bases from V and 6 bases from J, the junction contained 6 bases not matched to a gene. Germline V gene data show CDR1 as MNHEY and CDR2 as SVGAGI. The DNA of the CDR3 is TGTGCCAGCATGGACAGGGGAGGAGATGAAAAACTGTTTTTT. It translates to CASMDRGGDEKLFF.

V is TRBV30 and J is TRBJ2-1; 8 bases map to TRBD1. Germline lookup yields CDR1 GTSNPN and CDR2 SVGIG (reference sequence). The ends lost 3 bases at V and 4 bases at J; junction bases unmatched: 8. This CDR3 spans 15 amino acids. Written as DNA, the CDR3 is TGTGCCTGGAGGTTCCGGGACAGGAGTTACAATGAGCAGTTCTTC. This sequence encodes CAWRFRDRSYNEQFF.

This sequence joins TRBV19 and TRBJ1-4; D is perhaps TRBD1 (6 bases). The length of the CDR3 is 14 residues. V shed 4 bases and J shed 10 bases, with 16 bases lying between them. Germline V gene lookup returns CDR1 LNHDA and CDR2 SQIVND (reference sequence). The CDR3 here is CASSTAQGVGKLFF. The DNA for the CDR3 is TGTGCCAGTAGTACCGCACAGGGAGTCGGAAAACTGTTTTTT.

This clone appeared a single time. The V and J genes are TRBV10-3 and TRBJ2-2, with 10 bases matching TRBD1. CDR3 length equals 15 residues. V trimming: 10 bases; J trimming: 2 bases; junction bases outside the gene matches: 7. The germline V gene encodes CDR1 ENHRY and CDR2 SYGVKD. This CDR3 reads CATNRDRGNTGELFF. Written as DNA, the CDR3 is TGTGCCACCAATAGGGACAGGGGAAACACCGGGGAGCTGTTTTTT.